This TCR beta chain appears in the sequencing data of a study of blood T cell repertoires in COVID-19. Germline-derived CDR1 and CDR2 are SGHTA and FQGNSA. This CDR3 contains 14 residues. The ends were cut back, 11 bases at V and 0 bases at J, with 16 bases in the middle. Profiled with immunoSEQ multiplex PCR; TCRdb holds only in-frame clones, not every one. The repertoire has about 270,000 clones, about 85% of them found once; the top ten carry over 3.5%. Input material: peripheral blood. J is TRBJ2-5 and V is TRBV7-2; TRBD2 is a possible D gene (5 bases). This TCR was sampled from a woman aged 45 to 65 with active or convalescent COVID-19. The CDR3 reads CAGSADEYQETQYF. The CDR3 bases are TGTGCCGGGTCAGCGGATGAGTACCAAGAGACCCAGTACTTC. The full variable domain, with the rest looked up from reference TRBV7-2 and TRBJ2-5, is GAGVSQSPSNKVTEKGKDVELRCDPISGHTALYWYRQSLGQGLEFLIYFQGNSAPDKSGLPSDRFSAERTGGSVSTLTIQRTQQEDSAVYLCAGSADEYQETQYFGPGTRLLVL.